The sequence of this T cell receptor (beta chain) was determined in a study of tumor and adjacent non-tumor tissue in lung cancer. Study-level background: Each sample yielded about 4.17 million productive TCRbeta reads on average. Study results and caveats: TCR diversity was significantly greater in tumor than normal lung tissue. Patients with more diverse tumor TCRs had worse survival.

Germline assignment: CDR1 MNHEY and CDR2 SVGAGI. The CDR3 length is 16 residues. Details on this clonotype: What it binds is unknown. One end of the junction is discordant with germline, which a read error may explain.

No cell sorting was done before RNA was extracted from the tissue. More than 3 cm separated this lung sample from the edge of the tumor. The library came from three nested PCR rounds adapted from ARM-PCR protocols. TCRdb fed the multiplex PCR reads into MiXCR, producing one record per CDR3 protein. The table includes approximately 82,000 distinct CDR3 sequences, more than 65% detected once. This TCR was recovered from a man in his 70s with non-small cell lung cancer. The specimen was distant non-tumor lung tissue. The chain joins TRBV6-5 to TRBJ2-1; no clear D gene. The chain's CDR3 is CASSSPGPRSYNEQLF. The CDR3, as DNA: TGTGCCAGTAGCTCCCCCGGGCCACGCTCCTACAATGAGCAGTTATTC.